These 26 T cell receptor beta chains were all obtained from the same sample, sequenced in a study of human T cells and chemical hapten exposure. Time point defined: patch test 2, 6 weeks after DPC sensitization. The treatment: therapeutic diphenylcyclopropenone sensitization with weekly scalp DPC. One entry per CDR3 protein results from TCRdb running MiXCR on the RACE reads. The sample shows 80,000 to 95,000 distinct CDR3 sequences, around 10% of them seen only once. Material: whole blood, obtained in connection with sensitization to the hapten diphenylcyclopropenone (DPC). These receptors all come from a man aged 35-49 years with alopecia areata. Some clones in this sample may be carry-over from other donors' samples.

The rearrangement links TRBV27 to TRBJ2-3; 8 bases fit TRBD2. V trimming: 4 bases; J trimming: 3 bases; junction bases outside the gene matches: 9. From germline, CDR1 is MNHEY and CDR2 SMNVEV (reference sequence). The CDR3 has 16 amino acids. CDR3: CASSYRSGILTDTQYF. The CDR3 bases are TGTGCCAGCAGTTACCGTAGCGGGATCTTGACAGATACGCAGTATTTT.

The rearrangement links TRBV27 to TRBJ2-7; tentative D call: TRBD2 (7 bases). CDR3 length equals 15 residues. The germline CDR1 and CDR2 sequences are MNHEY and SMNVEV (reference sequence). V was trimmed by 7 bases and J by 4 bases, leaving 20 bases between them. Here the CDR3 reads CASKLGAGAVYEQYF. CDR3 nucleotide sequence: TGTGCCAGCAAGTTGGGTGCGGGGGCGGTTTACGAGCAGTACTTC.

The chain employs TRBV28 and TRBJ2-7; a possible D gene is TRBD2 (6 bases). Per germline, CDR1 MDHEN and CDR2 SYDVKM. Trimming pared 7 bases from V and 0 bases from J, leaving 7 bases between. This CDR3 region has 12 residues. CDR3 amino acids: CASNGGSYEQYF. In nucleotides, the CDR3 is TGTGCCAGCAACGGGGGCTCCTACGAGCAGTACTTC.

The chain couples TRBV3-1 to TRBJ2-5, with D perhaps matching TRBD1 (6 bases). The germline gives CDR1 LGHDT, CDR2 YNNKEL (reference sequence). This CDR3 comprises 14 residues. The V end was cut by 3 bases, the J end by 3 bases, with 11 bases between. CDR3 sequence reads: CASSQTQGKETQYF. In nucleotides, the CDR3 is TGTGCCAGCAGCCAGACGCAGGGGAAAGAGACCCAGTACTTC.

The chain links TRBV28 to TRBJ2-1; 10 bases fit TRBD1. Unmatched junction bases numbered 4, after V lost 10 bases and J lost 4 bases. The CDR3 loop spans 13 amino acids. Germline CDR1 MDHEN, CDR2 SYDVKM. CDR3 sequence (DNA): TGTGCCACCTGGACAGGGGGTTACAATGAGCAGTTCTTC. Protein product: CATWTGGYNEQFF. Supplemented by reference TRBV28 and TRBJ2-1, the full variable domain reads DVKVTQSSRYLVKRTGEKVFLECVQDMDHENMFWYRQDPGLGLRLIYFSYDVKMKEKGDIPEGYSVSREKKERFSLILESASTNQTSMYLCATWTGGYNEQFFGPGTRLTVL.

Ten or more counts support this clonotype. This chain connects TRBV11-1 to TRBJ2-5; no clear D gene. In germline, CDR1 is SGHAT, CDR2 FQDESV (reference sequence). The V and J ends lost 6 bases and 2 bases respectively, with 19 bases between them. The CDR3 covers 16 residues. This CDR3 is CASSFSGGVGQETQYF. The CDR3 DNA follows: TGTGCCAGCAGTTTCTCGGGCGGCGTAGGACAAGAGACCCAGTACTTC.

The DNA for the CDR3 is TGTGCCAGCAGCCCAGGACAGGGGCGGAATGAAAAACTGTTTTTT. It yields the protein CASSPGQGRNEKLFF. The chain couples TRBV7-2 to TRBJ1-4, with 9 bases that match TRBD1. CDR3 length: 15 residues. Germline values: CDR1 SGHTA, CDR2 FQGNSA. The V gene end was trimmed by 5 bases and the J gene end by 5 bases; junction bases not matched to a gene: 6.

This sequence joins TRBV6-2 or TRBV6-3 and TRBJ2-2; TRBD2 aligns across 8 bases. This CDR3 region has 16 residues. CDR1 and CDR2 (germline): MNHEY, SVGEGT. V gave up 5 bases and J gave up 5 bases; unmatched junction bases: 10. In DNA form, the CDR3 reads TGTGCCAGCAGTCGAAAGCGGGAGCAGGGTACCGGGGAGCTGTTTTTT. Translation gives CASSRKREQGTGELFF.

The V gene is TRBV28, the J gene TRBJ2-6, with 9 nucleotides matching TRBD1. Trimming cost V 8 bases and J 2 bases; bases outside gene matches: 10. The germline V gene encodes CDR1 MDHEN and CDR2 SYDVKM. The CDR3 is 17 amino acids. For the CDR3, the DNA is TGTGCCAGCTGGGGAAACAGGGGGCTGGCTGGGGCCAACGTCCTGACTTTC. Protein: CASWGNRGLAGANVLTF.

This clonotype was counted ten times or more. V and J are TRBV11-2 and TRBJ1-4; D remains unclear. The CDR3 runs to 14 residues. Trimming stripped 3 bases from V and 6 bases from J, with 11 bases between. Looked up from germline, CDR1 is SGHAT and CDR2 is FQNNGV. CDR3 in DNA: TGTGCCAGCAGCTTTTACAGTGCCCATGAAAAACTGTTTTTT. Its translation is CASSFYSAHEKLFF.

This clonotype was picked up a small number of times. The V gene is TRBV6-5, the J gene TRBJ2-3; 11 nucleotides agree with TRBD2. Germline trimming cut 5 bases from V and 9 bases from J; bases unmatched to any gene: 13. In germline, CDR1 is MNHEY, CDR2 SVGAGI. The CDR3 extends over 16 amino acids. DNA of the CDR3: TGTGCCAGCAGTGCAGAACTAGCGGGGGTGGAGGCGACGCAGTATTTT. This encodes CASSAELAGVEATQYF.

CDR3 DNA: TGTGCCAGCAGTCCTCGCTGGAGGGGGGGGGAGACCCAGTACTTC. Translating it yields CASSPRWRGGETQYF. The rearrangement uses TRBV28 and TRBJ2-5, with D possibly matching TRBD2 (7 bases). Germline V CDR1 and CDR2: MDHEN, SYDVKM. V lost 5 bases and J 5 bases, leaving 18 bases between the germline ends. CDR3 length: 15 amino acids.

There are a few counts of this clonotype. J is TRBJ2-1 and V is TRBV12-3 or TRBV12-4; either TRBD1 or TRBD2 may fit D (5 bases each). The CDR3 consists of 19 residues. Trimming left V 1 base short and J 1 base short, with 20 bases between. DNA for the CDR3: TGTGCCAGCAGTTTAGGTCTCATCCCAGGGAGTACTTCCTACAATGAGCAGTTCTTC. It yields the protein CASSLGLIPGSTSYNEQFF.

This clonotype was found many times. The chain recombines TRBV27 with TRBJ2-7; D tentatively reads TRBD1 or TRBD2 (5 bases each). The CDR3 is made up of 15 amino acids. Looked up from germline, CDR1 is MNHEY and CDR2 is SMNVEV (reference sequence). V lost 3 bases and J lost 4, with 16 bases in between. The DNA for the CDR3 is TGTGCCAGCAGTTTTAAGGGGAGTCCGGTGTACGAGCAGTACTTC. Translating it yields CASSFKGSPVYEQYF.

This clonotype occurred many times. The J gene is TRBJ2-3, the V gene TRBV29-1; D is undetermined. The CDR3 runs to 10 residues. Germline V lookup: CDR1 SQVTM, CDR2 ANQGSEA. Trimming pared 7 bases from V and 5 bases from J, leaving 7 bases between. Here the CDR3 DNA reads TGCAGCGGGATCTTAGATACGCAGTATTTT. Protein sequence: CSGILDTQYF.

This clonotype has just a few counts. The chain couples TRBV6-5 to TRBJ1-2; no reliable D call. V lost 2 bases and J 6 bases, leaving 13 bases between the germline ends. This CDR3 comprises 14 residues. Germline lookup yields CDR1 MNHEY and CDR2 SVGAGI. The CDR3 loop reads CASSYRAGSDGYTF. The CDR3, as DNA: TGTGCCAGCAGTTACCGGGCGGGGTCTGATGGCTACACCTTC.

This clonotype was counted between two and nine times. The chain combines TRBV28 with TRBJ2-7; TRBD1 matches 10 bases. The CDR3 length is 12 residues. Germline V gene sequence: CDR1 MDHEN, CDR2 SYDVKM. CDR3 in amino acids: CASSSLGTGEDV. The CDR3 nucleotides are TGTGCCAGCAGTTCCCTCGGGACAGGGGAAGACGTC.

This clonotype was detected many times. The chain recombines TRBV5-1 with TRBJ2-3, with 10 bases identical to TRBD2. The V segment lost 2 bases and the J segment 5 bases; nucleotides outside the gene matches: 2. This CDR3 spans 14 amino acids. Per the germline V gene, CDR1 is SGHRS and CDR2 is YFSETQ. The CDR3: CASSLLAGQDTQYF. Written as DNA, the CDR3 is TGCGCCAGCAGCTTACTAGCGGGACAAGATACGCAGTATTTT.

The genes are TRBV28 and TRBJ2-6, with 7 bases aligning to TRBD1. V lost 5 bases to trimming and J lost 1 base; unmatched junction nucleotides: 5. Germline CDR1 MDHEN, CDR2 SYDVKM. CDR3 size: 16 residues. DNA of the CDR3: TGTGCCAGCAGTCCGACGGGACAGTCTGGGGCCAACGTCCTGACTTTC. This gives the protein CASSPTGQSGANVLTF.

V is TRBV19 and J is TRBJ1-1, with unresolved D. CDR1 LNHDA and CDR2 SQIVND come from the germline V gene (reference sequence). The V end lost 6 bases, the J end lost 0 bases, and 14 bases lay between the germline ends. This CDR3 region has 15 residues. The CDR3 region has the DNA TGTGCCAGTAGGACGTCCGGGGTTATGAACACTGAAGCTTTCTTT. This gives the protein CASRTSGVMNTEAFF.

Within the sample, this clonotype is medium-sized. This sequence joins TRBV6-5 and TRBJ1-1; TRBD1 is a possible D gene (5 bases). CDR1 and CDR2 from the germline V gene are MNHEY and SVGAGI. The CDR3 covers 20 residues. Trimming left V 2 bases short and J 0 bases short, with 25 bases between. CDR3 amino acids: CASSYAPGRAGVLMNTEAFF. The CDR3 DNA reads as TGTGCCAGCAGTTACGCCCCAGGTCGTGCGGGGGTCCTCATGAACACTGAAGCTTTCTTT.

This clonotype showed up just once. The chain couples TRBV15 to TRBJ2-4; D is perhaps TRBD1 (5 bases). Germline lookup yields CDR1 LNHNV and CDR2 YYDKDF (reference sequence). This CDR3 contains 16 residues. The germline V and J ends were trimmed by 0 bases and 0 bases, with 9 bases remaining between them. Here the CDR3 reads CATSREAGRAKNIQYF. CDR3 DNA: TGTGCCACCAGCAGAGAAGCAGGGCGAGCCAAAAACATTCAGTACTTC.

This clonotype was observed a handful of times. This chain joins TRBV7-8 and TRBJ1-5; D might be TRBD1 (6 bases). The CDR3 spans 15 residues. Germline V gene sequence: CDR1 SGHVS, CDR2 FQNEAQ. V lost 2 bases and J lost 5, with 13 bases in between. CDR3 DNA: TGTGCCAGCAGCTTAAACTCAGGGGATCATCAGCCCCAGCATTTT. This translates into CASSLNSGDHQPQHF. The full variable domain, completed using reference TRBV7-8 and TRBJ1-5, is GAGVSQSPRYKVAKRGQDVALRCDPISGHVSLFWYQQALGQGPEFLTYFQNEAQLDKSGLPSDRFFAERPEGSVSTLKIQRTQQEDSAVYLCASSLNSGDHQPQHFGDGTRLSIL.

This clonotype has ten or more counts. The chain couples TRBV4-3 to TRBJ2-7; maybe TRBD2 (6 bases). CDR3 length equals 16 residues. Germline CDR1 and CDR2: LGHNA and YSLEER. V was trimmed by 1 base and J by 3 bases, leaving 16 bases between them. CDR3 sequence reads: CASSQAITGVFYEQYF. DNA for the CDR3: TGCGCCAGCAGCCAAGCTATAACGGGGGTGTTCTACGAGCAGTACTTC.

J is TRBJ2-4 and V is TRBV28; possibly TRBD1 for D (5 bases). The CDR3 has 15 amino acids. In germline, CDR1 is MDHEN, CDR2 SYDVKM. V was shortened by 5 bases and J by 1 base, with 12 bases between the two germline ends. CDR3 coding DNA: TGTGCCAGCAGTACCAGGGAACAGGCCAAAAACATTCAGTACTTC. Its protein product is CASSTREQAKNIQYF.

DNA for the CDR3: TGTGCCAGCAGCTTAGGCCAAGAAGATACGCAGTATTTT. This gives the protein CASSLGQEDTQYF. The rearrangement joins TRBV11-2 to TRBJ2-3; D gene ambiguous. The CDR3 loop spans 13 amino acids. With 1 base removed from V and 5 bases from J, the gap between germline ends came to 7 bases. Germline V gene lookup returns CDR1 SGHAT and CDR2 FQNNGV. The entire variable domain, with the rest obtained from reference TRBV11-2 and TRBJ2-3, is as follows: EAGVAQSPRYKIIEKRQSVAFWCNPISGHATLYWYQQILGQGPKLLIQFQNNGVVDDSQLPKDRFSAERLKGVDSTLKIQPAKLEDSAVYLCASSLGQEDTQYFGPGTRLTVL.